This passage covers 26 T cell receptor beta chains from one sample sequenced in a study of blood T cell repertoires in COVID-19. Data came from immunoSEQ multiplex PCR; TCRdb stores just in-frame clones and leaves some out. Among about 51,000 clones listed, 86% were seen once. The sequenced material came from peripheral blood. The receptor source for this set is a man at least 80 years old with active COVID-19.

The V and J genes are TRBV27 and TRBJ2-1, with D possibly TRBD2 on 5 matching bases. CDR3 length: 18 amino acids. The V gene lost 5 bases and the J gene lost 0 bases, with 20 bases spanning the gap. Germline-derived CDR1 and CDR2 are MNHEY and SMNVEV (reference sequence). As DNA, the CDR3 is TGTGCCAGCAGTCCCCTGGGGATAGCTACTAGCTCCTACAATGAGCAGTTCTTC. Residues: CASSPLGIATSSYNEQFF.

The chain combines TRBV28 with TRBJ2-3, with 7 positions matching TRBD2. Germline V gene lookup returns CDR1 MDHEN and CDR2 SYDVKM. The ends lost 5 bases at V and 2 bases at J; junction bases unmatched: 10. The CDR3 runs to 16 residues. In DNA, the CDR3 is TGTGCCAGCAGTCTCCTAAGGACTAGACTCACAGATACGCAGTATTTT. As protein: CASSLLRTRLTDTQYF. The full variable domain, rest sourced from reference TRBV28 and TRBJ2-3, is DVKVTQSSRYLVKRTGEKVFLECVQDMDHENMFWYRQDPGLGLRLIYFSYDVKMKEKGDIPEGYSVSREKKERFSLILESASTNQTSMYLCASSLLRTRLTDTQYFGPGTRLTVL.

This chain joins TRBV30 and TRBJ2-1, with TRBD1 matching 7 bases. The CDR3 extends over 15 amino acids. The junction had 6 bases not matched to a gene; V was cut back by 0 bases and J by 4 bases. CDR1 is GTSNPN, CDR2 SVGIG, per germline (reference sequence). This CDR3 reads CAWSVRGGGYNEQFF. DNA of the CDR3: TGTGCCTGGAGTGTTCGAGGGGGCGGATACAATGAGCAGTTCTTC.

The CDR3 sequence: CAISPGSWTGDNYGYTF. CDR3 coding DNA: TGTGCCATCAGTCCCGGAAGTTGGACAGGGGATAACTATGGCTACACCTTC. V is TRBV10-3 and J is TRBJ1-2; 9 bases fit TRBD1. The CDR3 length is 17 residues. J was trimmed by 1 base and V by 5 bases; bases with no gene match: 11. The germline V gene encodes CDR1 ENHRY and CDR2 SYGVKD.

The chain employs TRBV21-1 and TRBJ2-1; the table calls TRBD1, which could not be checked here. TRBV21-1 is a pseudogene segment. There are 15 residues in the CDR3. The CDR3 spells CASSSRTQKYNEQFF. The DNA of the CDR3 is TGTGCCAGCAGCAGCCGAACCCAGAAATACAATGAGCAGTTCTTC.

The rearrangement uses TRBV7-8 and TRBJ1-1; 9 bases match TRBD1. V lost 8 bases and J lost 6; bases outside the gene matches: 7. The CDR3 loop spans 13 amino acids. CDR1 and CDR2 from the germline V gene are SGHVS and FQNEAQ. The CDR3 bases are TGTGCCAGCGGAACAGGGGGCGCCGCTGAAGCTTTCTTT. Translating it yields CASGTGGAAEAFF.

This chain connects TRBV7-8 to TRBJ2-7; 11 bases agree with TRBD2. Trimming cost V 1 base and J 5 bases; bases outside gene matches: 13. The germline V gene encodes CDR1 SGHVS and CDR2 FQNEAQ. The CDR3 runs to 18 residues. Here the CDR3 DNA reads TGTGCCAGCAGCTTAGAAAGCGTACTAGCGGGAGTAGGAGACGAGCAGTACTTC. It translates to CASSLESVLAGVGDEQYF.

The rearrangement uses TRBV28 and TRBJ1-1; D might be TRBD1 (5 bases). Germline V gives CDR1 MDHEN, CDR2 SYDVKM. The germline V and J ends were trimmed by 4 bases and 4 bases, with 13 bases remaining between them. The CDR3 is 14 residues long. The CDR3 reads CASSSREGVTEAFF. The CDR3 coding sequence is TGTGCCAGCAGTTCCAGGGAGGGCGTCACTGAAGCTTTCTTT.

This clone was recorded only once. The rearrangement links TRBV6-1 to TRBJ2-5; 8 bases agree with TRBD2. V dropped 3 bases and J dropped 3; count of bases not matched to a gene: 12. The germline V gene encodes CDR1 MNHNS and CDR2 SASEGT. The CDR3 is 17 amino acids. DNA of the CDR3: TGTGCCAGCAGTGACCTCGAAGCGGGAGCAAAGGAAGAGACCCAGTACTTC. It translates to CASSDLEAGAKEETQYF.

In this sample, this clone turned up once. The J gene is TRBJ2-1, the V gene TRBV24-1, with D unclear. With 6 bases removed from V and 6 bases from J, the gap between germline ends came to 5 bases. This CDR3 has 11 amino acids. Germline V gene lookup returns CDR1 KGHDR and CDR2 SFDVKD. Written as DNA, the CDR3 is TGTGCCACCAGTAACGGCAATGAGCAGTTCTTC. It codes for CATSNGNEQFF.

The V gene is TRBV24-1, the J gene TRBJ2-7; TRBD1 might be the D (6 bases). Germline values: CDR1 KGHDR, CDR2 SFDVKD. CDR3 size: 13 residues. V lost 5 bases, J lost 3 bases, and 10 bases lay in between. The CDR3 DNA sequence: TGTGCCACCAGTGCCACAGGGTTCTACGAGCAGTACTTC. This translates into CATSATGFYEQYF.

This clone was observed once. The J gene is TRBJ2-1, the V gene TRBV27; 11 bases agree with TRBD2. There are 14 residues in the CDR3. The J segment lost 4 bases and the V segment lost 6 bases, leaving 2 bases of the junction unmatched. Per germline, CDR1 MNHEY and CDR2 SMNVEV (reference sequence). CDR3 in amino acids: CASSRLAGYNEQFF. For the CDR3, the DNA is TGTGCCAGCAGCCGACTAGCGGGATACAATGAGCAGTTCTTC.

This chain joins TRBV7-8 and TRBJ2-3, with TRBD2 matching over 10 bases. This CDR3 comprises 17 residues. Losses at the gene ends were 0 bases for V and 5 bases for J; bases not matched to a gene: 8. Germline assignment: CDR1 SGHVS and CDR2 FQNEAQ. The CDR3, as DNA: TGTGCCAGCAGCTTAGCCCTTAGCGGGAGGTCGGTAGATACGCAGTATTTT. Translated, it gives CASSLALSGRSVDTQYF.

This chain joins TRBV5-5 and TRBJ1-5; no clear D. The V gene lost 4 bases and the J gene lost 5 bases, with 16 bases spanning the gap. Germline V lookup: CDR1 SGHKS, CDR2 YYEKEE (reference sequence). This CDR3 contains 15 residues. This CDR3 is CASSAGSHEDQPQHF. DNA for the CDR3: TGTGCCAGCAGCGCCGGGTCCCACGAGGATCAGCCCCAGCATTTT.

This chain's CDR3 is CATSDSDRVGTGELFF. The CDR3 nucleotides read TGTGCCACCAGTGATTCCGACAGGGTTGGGACCGGGGAGCTGTTTTTT. The chain uses TRBV24-1 and TRBJ2-2, with 7 bases aligning to TRBD1. Germline trimming cut 2 bases from V and 5 bases from J; bases unmatched to any gene: 7. Germline V gene lookup returns CDR1 KGHDR and CDR2 SFDVKD. The CDR3 is 16 amino acids.

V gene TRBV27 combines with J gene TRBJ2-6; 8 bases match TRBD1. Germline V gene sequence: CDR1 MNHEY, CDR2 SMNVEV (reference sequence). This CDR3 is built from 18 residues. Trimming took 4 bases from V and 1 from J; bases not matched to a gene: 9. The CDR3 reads CASSSQTGEVSGANVLTF. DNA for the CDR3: TGTGCCAGCAGTTCACAGACAGGGGAAGTTTCTGGGGCCAACGTCCTGACTTTC.

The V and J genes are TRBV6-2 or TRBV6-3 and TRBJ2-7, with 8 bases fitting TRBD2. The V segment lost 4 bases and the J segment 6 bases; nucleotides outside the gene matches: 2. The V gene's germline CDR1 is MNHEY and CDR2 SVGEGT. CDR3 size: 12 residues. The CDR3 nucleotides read TGTGCCAGCAGTTCGGGAGGGGGCGAGCAGTACTTC. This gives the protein CASSSGGGEQYF.

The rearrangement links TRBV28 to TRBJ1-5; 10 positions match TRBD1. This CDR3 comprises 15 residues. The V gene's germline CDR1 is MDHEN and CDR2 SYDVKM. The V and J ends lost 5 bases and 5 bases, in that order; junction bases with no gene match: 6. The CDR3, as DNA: TGTGCCAGCAGTGGGGGACAGGGGAGGGATCAGCCCCAGCATTTT. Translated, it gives CASSGGQGRDQPQHF.

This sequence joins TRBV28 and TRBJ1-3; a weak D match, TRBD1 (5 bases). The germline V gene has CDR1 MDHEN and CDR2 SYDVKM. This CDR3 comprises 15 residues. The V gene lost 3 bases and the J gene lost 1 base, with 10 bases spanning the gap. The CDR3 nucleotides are TGTGCCAGCAGTTTTGGGGCAGGTTCTGGAAACACCATATATTTT. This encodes CASSFGAGSGNTIYF.

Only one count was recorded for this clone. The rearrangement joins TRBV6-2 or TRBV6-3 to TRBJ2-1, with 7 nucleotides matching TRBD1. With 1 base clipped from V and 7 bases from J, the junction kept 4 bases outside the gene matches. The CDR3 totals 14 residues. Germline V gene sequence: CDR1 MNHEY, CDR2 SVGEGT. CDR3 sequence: CASSYYARGNEQFF. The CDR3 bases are TGTGCCAGCAGTTACTACGCCAGGGGGAATGAGCAGTTCTTC.

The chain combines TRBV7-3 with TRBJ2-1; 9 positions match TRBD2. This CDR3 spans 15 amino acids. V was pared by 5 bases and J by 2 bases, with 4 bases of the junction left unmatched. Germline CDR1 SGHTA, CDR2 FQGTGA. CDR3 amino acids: CASSLREGAYNEQFF. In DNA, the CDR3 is TGTGCCAGCAGCCTGCGGGAGGGGGCCTACAATGAGCAGTTCTTC.

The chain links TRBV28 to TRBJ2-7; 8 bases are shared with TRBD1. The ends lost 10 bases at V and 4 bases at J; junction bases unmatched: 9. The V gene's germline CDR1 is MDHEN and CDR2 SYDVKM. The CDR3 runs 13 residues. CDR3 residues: CAIDRGGTYEQYF. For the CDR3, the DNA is TGTGCCATAGACAGGGGTGGGACGTACGAGCAGTACTTC.

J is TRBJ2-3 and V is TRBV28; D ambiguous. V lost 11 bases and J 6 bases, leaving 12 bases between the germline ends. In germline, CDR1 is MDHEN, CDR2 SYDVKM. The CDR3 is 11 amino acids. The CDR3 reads CAAENLDTQYF. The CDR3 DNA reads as TGTGCCGCGGAGAATCTGGATACGCAGTATTTT.

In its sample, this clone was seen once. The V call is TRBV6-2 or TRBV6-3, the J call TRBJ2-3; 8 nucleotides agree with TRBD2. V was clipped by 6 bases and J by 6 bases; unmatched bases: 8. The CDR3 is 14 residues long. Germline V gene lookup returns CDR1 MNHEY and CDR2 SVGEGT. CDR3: CASSHSGIGDTQYF. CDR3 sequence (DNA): TGTGCCAGCAGCCATAGCGGGATAGGGGATACGCAGTATTTT.

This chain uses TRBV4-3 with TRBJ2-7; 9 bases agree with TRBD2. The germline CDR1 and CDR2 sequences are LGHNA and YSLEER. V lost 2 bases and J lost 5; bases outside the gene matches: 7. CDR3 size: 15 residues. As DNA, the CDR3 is TGCGCCAGCAGCCAACACGCGGGACTAGCAGACGAGCAGTACTTC. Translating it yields CASSQHAGLADEQYF.

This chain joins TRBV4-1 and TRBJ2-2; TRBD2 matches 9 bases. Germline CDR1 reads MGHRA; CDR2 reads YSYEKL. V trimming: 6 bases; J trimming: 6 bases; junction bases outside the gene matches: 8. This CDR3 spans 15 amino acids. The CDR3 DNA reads TGCGCCAGCAGTCAGATAGCGGGAGCCCCCGGGGAGCTGTTTTTT. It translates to CASSQIAGAPGELFF.